The clone carrying this TCR beta chain appeared a few times. Antigen specificity is unknown. CDR3 length: 14 residues. After removal of 7 bases from V and 6 bases from J, the junction contained 10 bases not matched to a gene. Germline V gene data show CDR1 as LNHDA and CDR2 as SQIVND (reference sequence). The data originate from a study of T cell repertoires in cytomegalovirus infection. Study-wide results and limits: In two of eight donors, the top clonotype was HLA-C-restricted CMV-specific.

TCRdb used MiXCR to reprocess the reads, holding one entry per CDR3 protein. The repertoire holds roughly 990,000 distinct CDR3 sequences, with approximately 32% as singletons. V usage is TRBV19 and J usage is TRBJ1-1; 8 positions agree with TRBD1. The TCR was taken from a human donor in good health (CMV status not recorded). Some clones in this sample may be carry-over from other donors' samples. The sample in question was cultured CD8+ T cells from PBMCs, obtained from culture after CMV antigen stimulation. CDR3: CASTSRDRSPEAFF. The CDR3, as DNA: TGTGCCAGTACTTCCCGGGACAGGAGTCCTGAAGCTTTCTTT. The full variable domain, completed using reference TRBV19 and TRBJ1-1, is DGGITQSPKYLFRKEGQNVTLSCEQNLNHDAMYWYRQDPGQGLRLIYYSQIVNDFQKGDIAEGYSVSREKKESFPLTVTSAQKNPTAFYLCASTSRDRSPEAFFGQGTRLTVV.